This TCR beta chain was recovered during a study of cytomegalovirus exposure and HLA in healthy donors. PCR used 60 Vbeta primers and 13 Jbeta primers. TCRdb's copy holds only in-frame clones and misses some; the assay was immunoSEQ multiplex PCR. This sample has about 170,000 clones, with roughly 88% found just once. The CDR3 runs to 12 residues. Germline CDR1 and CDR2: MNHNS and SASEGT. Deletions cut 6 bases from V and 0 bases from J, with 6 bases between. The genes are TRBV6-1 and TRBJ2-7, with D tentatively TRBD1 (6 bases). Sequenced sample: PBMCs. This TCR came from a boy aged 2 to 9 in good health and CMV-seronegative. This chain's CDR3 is CASRDSSYEQYV. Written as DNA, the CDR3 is TGTGCCAGCAGGGACAGCTCCTACGAGCAGTACGTC.